This is a list of T cell receptor beta chains from one sample in a study of T cell repertoires in cytomegalovirus infection. Their antigens remain unidentified. TCRdb independently ran MiXCR on the reads; one entry per CDR3 protein. The sample records about 830,000 distinct CDR3 sequences, about 30% being singletons. This specimen consisted of cultured CD8+ T cells from PBMCs, obtained from culture after CMV antigen stimulation. The receptors shown here come from a human donor in good health (CMV status not recorded). Some clones in this sample may be carry-over from other donors' samples. Both conserved end residues are part of each CDR3. A D gene is named only where the DNA matches it firmly. Only part of the rows carry a size: once, few, many, or a class if the clone is expanded.

>14|TRBJ1-1|.|few|TRBV6-5
CASSYEPVDTEAFF
TGTGCCAGCAGTTACGAGCCGGTTGACACTGAAGCTTTCTTT
>15|TRBJ1-1|TRBD1|few|TRBV27
CASIPYRGKKTEAFF
TGTGCCAGCATTCCTTACAGGGGAAAAAAGACTGAAGCTTTCTTT
>16|TRBJ2-1|.|.|TRBV6-5
CTSSYLAASSYNEQFF
TGTACCAGCAGTTACTTGGCGGCTAGCTCCTACAATGAGCAGTTCTTC
>13|TRBJ1-4|.|.|TRBV7-9
CASRPPYFEKLFF
TGTGCCAGCAGACCACCGTACTTTGAAAAACTGTTTTTT
>18|TRBJ2-7|TRBD1|.|TRBV7-3
CASSLGGTGRESNYEQYF
TGTGCCAGCAGCTTAGGTGGGACAGGGAGAGAGTCGAACTACGAGCAGTACTTC
>15|TRBJ2-1|.|.|TRBV11-2
CASSSGTSRYNEQFF
TGTGCCAGCAGCTCTGGGACTTCCCGTTACAATGAGCAGTTCTTC
>13|TRBJ1-2|.|.|TRBV6-6
CASREGGDYGYTF
TGTGCCAGCAGAGAGGGGGGAGACTATGGCTACACCTTC
>21|TRBJ2-6|.|few|TRBV7-9
CASSHPQDYRPPDSGANVLTF
TGTGCCAGCAGCCACCCTCAGGATTACCGTCCCCCCGACTCTGGGGCCAACGTCCTGACTTTC
>11|TRBJ2-3|.|.|TRBV29-1
CSVGSTDTQYF
TGCAGCGTTGGCAGCACAGATACGCAGTATTTT
>16|TRBJ2-1|.|many|TRBV7-2
CASSTNTGPWVNEQFF
TGTGCCAGCAGCACGAATACAGGGCCGTGGGTCAATGAGCAGTTCTTC
>15|TRBJ2-1|TRBD2|.|TRBV7-6
CASSLAGGWYNEQFF
TGTGCCAGCAGCTTAGCGGGGGGGTGGTACAATGAGCAGTTCTTC
>16|TRBJ2-7|TRBD1|.|TRBV6-1
CVSSTGTGLSSYEQYF
TGTGTCAGCAGTACCGGGACAGGACTTAGCTCCTACGAGCAGTACTTC
>17|TRBJ2-6|.|.|TRBV14
CASSRPRRLSGANVLTF
TGTGCCAGCAGCCGTCCTAGGAGGCTTTCTGGGGCCAACGTCCTGACTTTC
>15|TRBJ2-2|.|.|TRBV28
CVGSDGTANTGELFF
TGTGTCGGTTCGGACGGGACGGCAAACACCGGGGAGCTGTTTTTT
>17|TRBJ1-1|TRBD1|.|TRBV7-6
CASSLVPGTGSPGEAFF
TGTGCCAGCAGCTTAGTGCCCGGGACAGGGTCGCCGGGGGAAGCTTTCTTT
>15|TRBJ2-3|.|.|TRBV7-9
CASTHTGDYTDTQYF
TGTGCCAGCACCCATACAGGGGACTACACAGATACGCAGTATTTT
>17|TRBJ2-2|.|.|TRBV9
CASSGSLGGTNTGELFF
TGTGCCAGCAGCGGGTCCCTTGGGGGGACGAACACCGGGGAGCTGTTTTTT
>16|TRBJ2-4|.|many|TRBV7-2
CASSLLRDWAKNIQYF
TGTGCCAGCAGCTTACTCCGGGACTGGGCCAAAAACATTCAGTACTTC
>13|TRBJ2-3|.|few|TRBV24-1
CATSDLIFDTQYF
TGTGCCACCAGTGATTTGATTTTTGATACGCAGTATTTT
>14|TRBJ1-2|.|few|TRBV6-2/TRBV6-3
CASSYRTTYSGYTF
TGTGCCAGCAGTTACCGGACCACTTACAGTGGCTACACCTTC
>14|TRBJ1-5|.|.|TRBV2
CASSAADPGQPQHF
TGTGCCAGCAGTGCGGCGGATCCGGGTCAGCCCCAGCATTTT
>16|TRBJ1-2|.|.|TRBV4-1
CASSQDRGAPIDGYTF
TGCGCCAGCAGCCAAGATAGGGGGGCGCCTATAGATGGCTACACCTTC
>12|TRBJ2-5|TRBD1|.|TRBV6-1
CASSGRADRGYF
TGTGCCAGCAGTGGGAGGGCAGACAGGGGCTACTTC
>15|TRBJ2-7|TRBD2|.|TRBV14
CASSQRVAGLDEQYF
TGTGCCAGCAGCCAAAGGGTAGCGGGGCTCGACGAGCAGTACTTC
>18|TRBJ1-5|TRBD1|.|TRBV27
CASSPLGTGTRSNQPQHF
TGTGCCAGCAGTCCGTTAGGGACAGGGACAAGGAGCAATCAGCCCCAGCATTTT
>15|TRBJ2-5|.|once|TRBV7-9
CASSFERGGIETQYF
TGTGCCAGCAGCTTCGAGAGGGGGGGTATAGAGACCCAGTACTTC
>14|TRBJ1-4|.|few|TRBV29-1
CSVLQGLTNEKLFF
TGCAGCGTCCTACAGGGACTGACTAATGAAAAACTGTTTTTT
>15|TRBJ2-1|.|.|TRBV12-3/TRBV12-4
CASSYWSREVNEQFF
TGTGCCAGCAGTTACTGGTCCAGGGAGGTCAATGAGCAGTTCTTC
>12|TRBJ1-1|.|once|TRBV7-8
CASSHPNTEAFF
TGTGCCAGCAGCCATCCGAACACTGAAGCTTTCTTT
>17|TRBJ2-3|TRBD1|few|TRBV18
CASSPLPGQESTDTQYF
TGTGCCAGCTCACCACTGCCGGGACAGGAGAGCACAGATACGCAGTATTTT
>14|TRBJ1-1|TRBD1|many|TRBV12-3/TRBV12-4
CASSFRTGGTEAFF
TGTGCCAGCAGTTTTCGGACAGGGGGGACTGAAGCTTTCTTT
>20|TRBJ2-2|TRBD2|few|TRBV6-5
CASSILPPGAPSGGDGELFF
TGTGCCAGCAGTATCCTCCCACCGGGAGCTCCTAGCGGGGGGGACGGGGAGCTGTTTTTT
>14|TRBJ1-1|.|many|TRBV7-6
CASSWEGRGTEAFF
TGTGCCAGCAGCTGGGAGGGGCGCGGGACTGAAGCTTTCTTT
>14|TRBJ2-3|.|.|TRBV27
CASSPTPYTDTQYF
TGTGCCAGCAGTCCCACCCCCTACACAGATACGCAGTATTTT
>16|TRBJ1-3|.|few|TRBV5-1
CASSYQKGSSGNTIYF
TGCGCCAGCAGCTATCAAAAGGGGAGCTCTGGAAACACCATATATTTT
>13|TRBJ1-5|.|few|TRBV27
CASSPQANQPQHF
TGTGCCAGCAGCCCTCAGGCGAATCAGCCCCAGCATTTT
>16|TRBJ1-5|TRBD1|few|TRBV6-6
CASNVDRHGGGQPQHF
TGTGCCAGCAATGTGGACAGGCACGGTGGGGGTCAGCCCCAGCATTTT
>14|TRBJ2-3|.|.|TRBV24-1
CATSESEYADTQYF
TGTGCCACCAGTGAAAGCGAATATGCAGATACGCAGTATTTT
>14|TRBJ1-1|.|.|TRBV7-6
CASHSEFPPTEAFF
TGTGCCAGCCATTCCGAATTCCCGCCCACTGAAGCTTTCTTT
>14|TRBJ1-1|.|.|TRBV20-1
CSARDRQLVTEAFF
TGCAGTGCTAGAGATAGGCAGCTGGTCACTGAAGCTTTCTTT
>15|TRBJ2-7|.|.|TRBV4-1
CASSQELGTAYEQYF
TGCGCCAGCAGCCAAGAACTAGGGACGGCCTACGAGCAGTACTTC
>15|TRBJ2-3|.|.|TRBV12-3/TRBV12-4
CASSLAGAPPDTQYF
TGTGCCAGCAGTTTAGCCGGGGCCCCTCCAGATACGCAGTATTTT
>15|TRBJ2-1|.|many|TRBV7-2
CASTWDLVPGDEQFF
TGTGCCTCCACTTGGGATCTCGTCCCCGGGGATGAGCAGTTCTTC
>14|TRBJ2-2|.|few|TRBV4-3
CASSQDPGTGELFF
TGCGCCAGCAGCCAAGATCCGGGGACCGGGGAGCTGTTTTTT
>13|TRBJ1-2|.|few|TRBV5-4
CAGTQQGVYGYTF
TGTGCCGGGACTCAACAGGGTGTCTATGGCTACACCTTC
>15|TRBJ1-5|TRBD1|.|TRBV9
CASSAGQAGNQPQHF
TGTGCCAGCAGCGCCGGACAGGCGGGCAATCAGCCCCAGCATTTT
>15|TRBJ1-1|TRBD1|.|TRBV5-4
CASRGNRGMNTEAFF
TGTGCCAGCAGAGGCAACAGGGGTATGAACACTGAAGCTTTCTTT
>15|TRBJ2-4|TRBD2|few|TRBV5-1
CASSPGAGPDGIQYF
TGCGCCAGCAGCCCCGGAGCGGGACCCGATGGCATTCAGTACTTC
>15|TRBJ2-1|TRBD1|.|TRBV3-1
CASSHLGQGAYEQFF
TGTGCCAGCAGCCATCTTGGACAGGGGGCATATGAGCAGTTCTTC
>18|TRBJ1-3|TRBD1|many|TRBV7-8
CASSLATLDRSSGNTIYF
TGTGCCAGCAGCTTAGCGACCCTGGACAGGAGCTCTGGAAACACCATATATTTT
>15|TRBJ2-5|.|many|TRBV5-5
CASSLRGQDLETQYF
TGTGCCAGCAGCTTGCGAGGGCAGGATTTAGAGACCCAGTACTTC
>15|TRBJ2-7|TRBD1|.|TRBV7-9
CTSIPRDSLDYEQYF
TGTACCAGCATTCCCCGGGACAGTCTCGACTACGAGCAGTACTTC
>17|TRBJ1-3|TRBD1|.|TRBV5-1
CASSLSPGTVSGNTIYF
TGCGCCAGCAGCCTCTCTCCCGGGACAGTCTCTGGAAACACCATATATTTT
>14|TRBJ1-1|.|.|TRBV19
CASTEGLRNTEAFF
TGTGCCAGTACCGAGGGGCTGAGGAACACTGAAGCTTTCTTT
>14|TRBJ1-4|.|.|TRBV25-1
CASSEQGLSEKLFF
TGTGCCAGCAGTGAACAGGGGTTAAGTGAAAAACTGTTTTTT
>16|TRBJ2-2|.|few|TRBV6-5
CASSYSFYGGTGELFF
TGTGCCAGCAGTTACTCCTTTTACGGCGGCACCGGGGAGCTGTTTTTT
>14|TRBJ1-2|TRBD1|few|TRBV2
CASEQQGVDYGYTF
TGTGCCAGCGAACAACAGGGGGTGGACTATGGCTACACCTTC
>17|TRBJ2-3|TRBD2|.|TRBV4-1
CASSQGTATSVPDTQYF
TGTGCCAGCAGCCAAGGGACGGCGACTAGCGTCCCAGATACGCAGTATTTT
>15|TRBJ2-5|TRBD1|many|TRBV7-8
CASSLSMGQLETQYF
TGTGCCAGCAGCTTATCCATGGGACAGCTAGAGACCCAGTACTTC
>16|TRBJ1-4|TRBD1|few|TRBV15
CATSREGDRVREKLFF
TGTGCCACCAGCAGAGAAGGTGACAGGGTTCGGGAAAAACTGTTTTTT